This TCR beta chain appears in the sequencing data of a study of Ad26.COV2.S vaccination and SARS-CoV-2 variants. Whole-study context: The donor participated in the COV1001 trial, in its Ad26.COV2.S arm.

This CDR3 region has 16 residues. Between the trimmed V and J ends, which lost 1 base and 7 bases, there was a span of 17 bases. Germline lookup yields CDR1 LGHNA and CDR2 YSLEER. Treatment here: about 20 received Ad26.COV2.S at low or high dose, single or two shots; several received placebo; per-sample allocation not given. Material that was analyzed had been drawn on day 63 after the first vaccine or placebo injection. Measured with immunoSEQ multiplex PCR; TCRdb has only the in-frame clones, and not every one. The data show hundreds of thousands of clones, roughly 90% seen once. The chain joins TRBV4-3 to TRBJ2-1; no reliable D call. This TCR came from a person between 18 and 65 years old who received the Ad26.COV2.S COVID-19 vaccine or a placebo. Sequencing used peripheral blood, obtained in a trial of Ad26.COV2.S vaccine versus placebo. The CDR3 nucleotides are TGCGCCAGCAGCCAAGGCTCCAGCCCGTCCTCGAATGAGCAGTTCTTC. This encodes CASSQGSSPSSNEQFF.